What follows are 20 T cell receptor beta chains derived from one specimen sequenced in a study of CD8 T cells in Susac syndrome. Roughly 0.5 to 1 ug RNA was reverse transcribed with random hexamers. TCRdb passed the immunoSEQ multiplex PCR reads through MiXCR, listing each CDR3 protein once. The data show about 120,000 distinct CDR3 sequences, just under 95% seen once. The sequencing sample was made of CD8+ T cells from PBMCs. The receptors were gathered from a human donor in good health.

The chain's CDR3 is CAWTRGTINTEAFF. The CDR3 nucleotides read TGTGCCTGGACGCGAGGGACTATAAACACTGAAGCTTTCTTT. The chain uses TRBV30 and TRBJ1-1; D may be TRBD1 (5 bases). The CDR3 has 14 amino acids. Trimming took 4 bases from V and 2 from J, leaving 14 bases between them. Germline values: CDR1 GTSNPN, CDR2 SVGIG (reference sequence).

This chain links TRBV7-9 with TRBJ2-3; D is uncertain. The CDR3 runs 13 residues. Germline CDR1 is SEHNR and CDR2 is FQNEAQ (reference sequence). V was trimmed by 7 bases and J by 1 base, leaving 9 bases between them. CDR3 nucleotide sequence: TGTGCCAGCACGAGTTTAGGCACAGATACGCAGTATTTT. Encoded protein: CASTSLGTDTQYF.

V gene TRBV5-6 combines with J gene TRBJ2-7, with 12 bases lining up with TRBD2. CDR1 and CDR2 from the germline V gene are SGHDT and YYEEEE. With 4 bases clipped from V and 7 bases from J, the junction kept 9 bases outside the gene matches. The CDR3 consists of 15 residues. In nucleotides, the CDR3 is TGTGCCAGCAGCCTCTCTAGCGGGGGGGCTCGGGAGCAGTACTTC. The encoded protein is CASSLSSGGAREQYF. Variable domain in full (rest from reference TRBV5-6 and TRBJ2-7): DAGVTQSPTHLIKTRGQQVTLRCSPKSGHDTVSWYQQALGQGPQFIFQYYEEEERQRGNFPDRFSGHQFPNYSSELNVNALLLGDSALYLCASSLSSGGAREQYFGPGTRLTVT.

CDR3 protein: CASSLDVGELFF. CDR3 nucleotide sequence: TGTGCCAGCAGCTTGGACGTCGGGGAGCTGTTTTTT. The genes are TRBV7-2 and TRBJ2-2, with D unresolved. Germline-derived CDR1 and CDR2 are SGHTA and FQGNSA. This CDR3 has 12 residues. V dropped 3 bases and J dropped 7 bases, with 6 bases sitting between them.

This chain uses TRBV29-1 with TRBJ2-3, with D perhaps matching TRBD1 (6 bases). V lost 2 bases and J 9 bases, leaving 12 bases between the germline ends. Germline V gives CDR1 SQVTM, CDR2 ANQGSEA. The CDR3 runs 12 residues. The CDR3 reads CSVERQAGTQYF. Here the CDR3 DNA reads TGCAGCGTTGAACGACAGGCAGGGACGCAGTATTTT.

The gene calls are TRBV24-1 and TRBJ1-2, with a weak D call TRBD1 (5 bases). The CDR3 loop spans 14 amino acids. Germline loops: CDR1 KGHDR, CDR2 SFDVKD. Trimming removed 4 bases at V and 3 bases at J, with 11 bases between. In DNA form, the CDR3 reads TGTGCCACCAGTGAATCCGACAGATACTATGGCTACACCTTC. Its protein is CATSESDRYYGYTF.

The chain has TRBV20-1 and TRBJ2-1; D could derive from TRBD1 or TRBD2 (5 bases each). Germline values: CDR1 DFQATT, CDR2 SNEGSKA (reference sequence). CDR3 length equals 12 residues. Written as DNA, the CDR3 is TGCAGCCCAACTAGGGGCTACAATGAGCAGTTCTTC. Its translation is CSPTRGYNEQFF.

This clonotype came up once. This chain uses TRBV7-3 with TRBJ2-3; 12 bases are a match to TRBD2. Germline V gene lookup returns CDR1 SGHTA and CDR2 FQGTGA. The CDR3 consists of 16 residues. Trimming cost V 5 bases and J 0 bases; bases outside gene matches: 3. The CDR3 reads CASSRTSGTSTDTQYF. For the CDR3, the DNA is TGTGCCAGCAGCCGGACTAGCGGGACGAGCACAGATACGCAGTATTTT. The entire variable domain, with the rest obtained from reference TRBV7-3 and TRBJ2-3, is as follows: GAGVSQTPSNKVTEKGKYVELRCDPISGHTALYWYRQSLGQGPEFLIYFQGTGAADDSGLPNDRFFAVRPEGSVSTLKIQRTERGDSAVYLCASSRTSGTSTDTQYFGPGTRLTVL.

This sequence joins TRBV7-9 and TRBJ1-5, with D uncertain. This CDR3 is 16 amino acids long. V was cut by 4 bases and J by 0 bases, with 13 bases left in between. Germline V gene lookup returns CDR1 SEHNR and CDR2 FQNEAQ (reference sequence). CDR3 coding DNA: TGTGCCAGCAGCTCCTCGAGGGCCTCTAGCAATCAGCCCCAGCATTTT. Its translation is CASSSSRASSNQPQHF. The variable domain in full, completed from reference TRBV7-9 and TRBJ1-5, reads DTGVSQNPRHKITKRGQNVTFRCDPISEHNRLYWYRQTLGQGPEFLTYFQNEAQLEKSRLLSDRFSAERPKGSFSTLEIQRTEQGDSAMYLCASSSSRASSNQPQHFGDGTRLSIL.

The gene calls are TRBV6-5 and TRBJ2-5; D is possibly TRBD1 or TRBD2 (6 bases each). Germline values: CDR1 MNHEY, CDR2 SVGAGI. This CDR3 comprises 15 residues. V was trimmed by 2 bases and J by 4 bases, leaving 14 bases between them. In DNA form, the CDR3 reads TGTGCCAGCAGTTACCGGGGGCGCGGGCTAGAGACCCAGTACTTC. It specifies CASSYRGRGLETQYF.

The CDR3 nucleotides are TGTGCCAGCTCACCGAGGGGACAGGGGTTGGCCTACAATGAGCAGTTCTTC. Translation: CASSPRGQGLAYNEQFF. The chain links TRBV18 to TRBJ2-1; TRBD1 aligns across 10 bases. This CDR3 has 17 amino acids. Losses at the gene ends were 3 bases for V and 2 bases for J; bases not matched to a gene: 7. The germline gives CDR1 KGHSH, CDR2 LQKENI.

This chain uses TRBV6-2 or TRBV6-3 with TRBJ2-7; 14 nucleotides match TRBD2. The trim removed 6 bases at V and 2 bases at J, leaving 9 bases unmatched. Germline loops: CDR1 MNHEY, CDR2 SVGEGT. The CDR3 has 17 amino acids. This CDR3 is CASRGTSGSRGTYEQYF. CDR3 nucleotide sequence: TGTGCCAGCAGAGGGACTAGCGGGAGCCGGGGTACCTACGAGCAGTACTTC.

This clonotype occurred once. The chain carries TRBV7-8 and TRBJ1-3, with D tentatively TRBD1 (6 bases). CDR3 size: 15 residues. Trimming took off 6 bases at V and 0 bases at J, with 12 bases between the two ends. CDR1 is SGHVS, CDR2 FQNEAQ, per germline. The CDR3: CASRLQGISGNTIYF. CDR3 DNA: TGTGCCAGCAGGTTACAGGGAATCTCTGGAAACACCATATATTTT.

The chain couples TRBV4-3 to TRBJ2-5; TRBD2 matches 12 bases. This CDR3 has 20 amino acids. Germline CDR1 reads LGHNA; CDR2 reads YSLEER. With V trimmed by 0 bases and J by 4 bases, 15 bases remained unmatched. CDR3 amino acids: CASSQDHGLAGHMTRETQYF. The CDR3 nucleotides are TGCGCCAGCAGCCAAGACCACGGACTAGCGGGACACATGACTCGAGAGACCCAGTACTTC.

The genes are TRBV5-4 and TRBJ2-5; D is unresolved. The V end lost 4 bases, the J end lost 1 base, and 11 bases lay between the germline ends. The CDR3 has 14 residues. In germline, CDR1 is SGHNT, CDR2 YYREEE (reference sequence). CDR3 DNA: TGTGCCAGCAGCCCCCTTTCATCCCAAGAGACCCAGTACTTC. Residues: CASSPLSSQETQYF.

This chain uses TRBV29-1 with TRBJ1-2; 7 nucleotides match TRBD1. The trim removed 3 bases at V and 5 bases at J, leaving 12 bases unmatched. Germline V lookup: CDR1 SQVTM, CDR2 ANQGSEA. The CDR3 runs to 15 residues. The CDR3 protein is CSVDTGVEGRYGYTF. The CDR3 nucleotides are TGCAGCGTTGATACAGGGGTAGAAGGGAGGTATGGCTACACCTTC. The full variable domain, completed using reference TRBV29-1 and TRBJ1-2, is SAVISQKPSRDICQRGTSLTIQCQVDSQVTMMFWYRQQPGQSLTLIATANQGSEATYESGFVIDKFPISRPNLTFSTLTVSNMSPEDSSIYLCSVDTGVEGRYGYTFGSGTRLTVV.

This chain connects TRBV5-4 to TRBJ1-1; D remains ambiguous. The CDR3 loop spans 15 amino acids. Germline CDR1 and CDR2: SGHNT and YYREEE (reference sequence). V lost 0 bases and J 0 bases, leaving 9 bases between the germline ends. This chain's CDR3 is CASSLGPTMNTEAFF. As DNA, the CDR3 is TGTGCCAGCAGCTTGGGGCCGACGATGAACACTGAAGCTTTCTTT.

This sequence joins TRBV15 and TRBJ2-1, with TRBD2 matching 7 bases. The trim removed 6 bases at V and 1 base at J, leaving 15 bases unmatched. CDR1 and CDR2 from the germline V gene are LNHNV and YYDKDF (reference sequence). The CDR3 is made up of 18 amino acids. The DNA for the CDR3 is TGTGCCACCAGTCCGGGGGTAGTTTATAGCGGGTCCTACAATGAGCAGTTCTTC. Protein: CATSPGVVYSGSYNEQFF.

The rearrangement uses TRBV5-6 and TRBJ2-3; 11 positions match TRBD2. Germline V lookup: CDR1 SGHDT, CDR2 YYEEEE. This CDR3 is 16 amino acids long. The trim removed 0 bases at V and 3 bases at J, leaving 3 bases unmatched. CDR3 coding DNA: TGTGCCAGCAGCTTGGAAAGACTAGCGGGGACAGATACGCAGTATTTT. Translating it yields CASSLERLAGTDTQYF.

The chain has TRBV18 and TRBJ2-7; no firm D call. The V gene's germline CDR1 is KGHSH and CDR2 LQKENI. The V end lost 2 bases, the J end lost 4 bases, and 15 bases lay between the germline ends. The CDR3 covers 15 residues. CDR3 residues: CASSPYGPQRYEQYF. The CDR3 bases are TGTGCCAGCTCACCATACGGACCTCAACGGTACGAGCAGTACTTC.